This T cell receptor beta chain appears in the sequencing data of a study of blood T cell repertoires in COVID-19. The overall study: COVID-19 samples, acute and convalescent, were from the United States, Italy and Spain. T cells, B-cell-depleted T cells, or PBMCs supplied cDNA or gDNA.

The CDR3 consists of 13 residues. The V gene lost 7 bases and the J gene lost 1 base, with 10 bases spanning the gap. Per the authors' pipeline: The authors estimated nucleated cell counts from reference gene primer amplification. The protocol was immunoSEQ multiplex PCR, while the TCRdb copy is restricted to in-frame clones and leaves out a portion. V, J and clone size are taken as reported in that table, and D and trimming were inferred from the DNA itself. The sample gives about 53,000 clones, about 83% of which show up once; 4% is in the top ten. Sequencing was performed on peripheral blood. The source is a man in his fifties with acute or convalescent COVID-19. This chain joins TRBV12-3 or TRBV12-4 and TRBJ1-1; weak D call: TRBD1 (6 bases). The CDR3 nucleotides are TGTGCCAGCACTCTACAGGGGAACACTGAAGCTTTCTTT. Translated: CASTLQGNTEAFF.